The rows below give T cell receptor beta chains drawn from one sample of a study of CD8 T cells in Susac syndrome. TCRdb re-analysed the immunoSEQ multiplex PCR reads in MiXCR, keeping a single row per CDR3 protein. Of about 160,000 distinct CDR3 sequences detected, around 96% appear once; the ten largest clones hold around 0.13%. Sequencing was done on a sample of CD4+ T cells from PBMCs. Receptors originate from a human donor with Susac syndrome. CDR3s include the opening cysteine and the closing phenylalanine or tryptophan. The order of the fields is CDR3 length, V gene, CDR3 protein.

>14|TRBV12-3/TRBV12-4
CASSRTGRAGGYTF
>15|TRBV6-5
CASSRTGTAQETQYF
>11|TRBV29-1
CSAHTNTEAFF
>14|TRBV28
CASSFQSSYNEQFF
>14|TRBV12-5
CASAGTGLLGEQYF
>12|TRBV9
CASSDSVETQYF
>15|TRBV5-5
CASSLDSYSNQPQHF
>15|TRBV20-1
CSARDVQLNTDTQYF
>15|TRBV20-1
CSAPGDPQESYEQYF
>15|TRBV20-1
CSAPSGTAQQETQYF
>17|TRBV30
CAWSVGGTVATNEKLFF
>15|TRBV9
CASSAAGEVFQPQHF
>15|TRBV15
CATSATGGSYNEQFF
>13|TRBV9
CASSVEGIDTQYF
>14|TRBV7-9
CASSFGTGEVEQYF
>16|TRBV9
CASSVAVEPAPYEQYF
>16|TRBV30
CAWSEPIGLARAAQYF
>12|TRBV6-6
CASGEGAQGYTF
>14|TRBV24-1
CATSTRSLNYGYTF
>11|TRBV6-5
CASSYDTEAFF
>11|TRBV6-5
CASSIADTQYF
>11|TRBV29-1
CSVMVGYEQYF
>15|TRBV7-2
CASSLSGMGAGELFF
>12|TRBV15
CATSPQNTEAFF
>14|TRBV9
CASRWDENTGELFF
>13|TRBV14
CASSPKTGFGYTF
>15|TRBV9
CASSPPGATQETQYF
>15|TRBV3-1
CASSQGQGWIYEQYF
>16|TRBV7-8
CASSPEGRAAKNIQYF
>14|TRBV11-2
CASSLDGLSYEQYF
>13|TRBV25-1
CASSDRFGQPQHF
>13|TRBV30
CAWSVRRGDTQYF
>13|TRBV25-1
CASSPTGRTEAFF
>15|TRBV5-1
CASSLDPGLSSPLHF
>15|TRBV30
CAWSVEGAIGNTIYF
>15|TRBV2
CASSGLAGGQDIQYF
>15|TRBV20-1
CSARWISGFTDTQYF
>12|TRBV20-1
CSASVTNNEQFF
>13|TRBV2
CASSVTLNHGYTF
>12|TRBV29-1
CSGRGLGETQYF